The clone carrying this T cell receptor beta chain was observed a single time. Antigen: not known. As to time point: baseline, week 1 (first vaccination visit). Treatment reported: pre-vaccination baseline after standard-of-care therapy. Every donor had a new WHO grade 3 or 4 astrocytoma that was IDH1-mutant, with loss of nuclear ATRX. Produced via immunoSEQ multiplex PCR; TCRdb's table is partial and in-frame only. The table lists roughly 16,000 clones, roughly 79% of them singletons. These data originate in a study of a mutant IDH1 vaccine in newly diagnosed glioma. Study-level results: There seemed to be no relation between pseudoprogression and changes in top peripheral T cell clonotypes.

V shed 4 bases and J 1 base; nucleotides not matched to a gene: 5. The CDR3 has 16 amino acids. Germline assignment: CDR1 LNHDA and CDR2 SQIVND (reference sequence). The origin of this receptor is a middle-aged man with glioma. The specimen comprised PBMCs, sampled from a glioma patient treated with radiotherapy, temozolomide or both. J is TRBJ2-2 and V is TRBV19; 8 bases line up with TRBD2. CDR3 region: CASSTGTSGNTGELFF. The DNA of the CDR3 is TGTGCCAGTAGTACGGGCACTAGCGGGAACACCGGGGAGCTGTTTTTT.